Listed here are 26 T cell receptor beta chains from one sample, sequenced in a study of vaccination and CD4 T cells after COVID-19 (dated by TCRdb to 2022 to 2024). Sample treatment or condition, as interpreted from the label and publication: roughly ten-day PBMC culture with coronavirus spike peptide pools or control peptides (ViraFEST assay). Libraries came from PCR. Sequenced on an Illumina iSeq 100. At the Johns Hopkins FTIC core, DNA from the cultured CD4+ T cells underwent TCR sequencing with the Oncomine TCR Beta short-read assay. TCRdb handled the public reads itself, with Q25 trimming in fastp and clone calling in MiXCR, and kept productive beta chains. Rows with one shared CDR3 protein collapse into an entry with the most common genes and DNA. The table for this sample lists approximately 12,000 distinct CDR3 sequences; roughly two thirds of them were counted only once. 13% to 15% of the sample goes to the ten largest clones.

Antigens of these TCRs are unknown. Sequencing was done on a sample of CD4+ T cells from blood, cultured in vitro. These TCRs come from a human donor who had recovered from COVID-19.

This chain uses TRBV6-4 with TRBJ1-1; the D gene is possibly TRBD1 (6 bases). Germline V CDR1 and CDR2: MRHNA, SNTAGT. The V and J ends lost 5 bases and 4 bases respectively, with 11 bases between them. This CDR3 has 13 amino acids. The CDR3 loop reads CASSHRVGTEAFF. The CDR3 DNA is TGTGCCAGCAGTCACAGGGTTGGCACTGAAGCTTTCTTT.

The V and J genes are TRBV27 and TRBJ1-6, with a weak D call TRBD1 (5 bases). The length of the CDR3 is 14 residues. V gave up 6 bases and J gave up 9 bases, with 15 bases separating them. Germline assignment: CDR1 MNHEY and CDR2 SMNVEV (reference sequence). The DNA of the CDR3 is TGTGCCAGCAGCCTCCTCGGGGGTGGTTCACCCCTCCACTTT. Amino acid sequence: CASSLLGGGSPLHF.

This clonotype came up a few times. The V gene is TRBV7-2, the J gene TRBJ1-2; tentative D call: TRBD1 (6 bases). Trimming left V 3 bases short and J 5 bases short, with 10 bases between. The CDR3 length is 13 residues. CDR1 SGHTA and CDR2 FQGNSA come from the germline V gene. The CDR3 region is CASSFTGQYGYTF. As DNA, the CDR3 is TGTGCCAGCAGCTTCACCGGACAGTATGGCTACACCTTC. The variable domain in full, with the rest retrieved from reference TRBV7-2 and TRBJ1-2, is GAGVSQSPSNKVTEKGKDVELRCDPISGHTALYWYRQSLGQGLEFLIYFQGNSAPDKSGLPSDRFSAERTGGSVSTLTIQRTQQEDSAVYLCASSFTGQYGYTFGSGTRLTVV.

CDR3: CASSPKAGYGYTF. Here the CDR3 DNA reads TGTGCCAGCAGTCCGAAGGCGGGTTATGGCTACACCTTC. This chain joins TRBV7-8 and TRBJ1-2; D gene unclear. Per the germline V gene, CDR1 is SGHVS and CDR2 is FQNEAQ. The CDR3 totals 13 residues. V lost 6 bases and J lost 5, with 13 bases in between.

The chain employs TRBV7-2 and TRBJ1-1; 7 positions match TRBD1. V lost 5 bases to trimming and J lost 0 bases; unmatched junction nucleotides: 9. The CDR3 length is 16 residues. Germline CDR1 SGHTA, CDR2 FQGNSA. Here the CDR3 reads CASSLQGPILNTEAFF. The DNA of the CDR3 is TGTGCCAGCAGCCTACAGGGGCCTATTCTGAACACTGAAGCTTTCTTT.

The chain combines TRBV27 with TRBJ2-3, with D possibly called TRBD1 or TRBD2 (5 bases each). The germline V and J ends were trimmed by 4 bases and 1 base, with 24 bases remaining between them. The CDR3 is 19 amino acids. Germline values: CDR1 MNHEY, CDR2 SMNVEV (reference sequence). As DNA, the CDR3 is TGTGCCAGCAGTTCCGAGTACGGCAGGGACGCACGAGGCACAGATACGCAGTATTTT. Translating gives CASSSEYGRDARGTDTQYF.

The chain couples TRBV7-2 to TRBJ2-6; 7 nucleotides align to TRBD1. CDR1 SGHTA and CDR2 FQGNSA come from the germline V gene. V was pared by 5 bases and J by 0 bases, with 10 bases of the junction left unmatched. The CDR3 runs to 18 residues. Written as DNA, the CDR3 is TGTGCCAGCAGCCCCCGACAGGGCACGGACTCTGGGGCCAACGTCCTGACTTTC. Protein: CASSPRQGTDSGANVLTF.

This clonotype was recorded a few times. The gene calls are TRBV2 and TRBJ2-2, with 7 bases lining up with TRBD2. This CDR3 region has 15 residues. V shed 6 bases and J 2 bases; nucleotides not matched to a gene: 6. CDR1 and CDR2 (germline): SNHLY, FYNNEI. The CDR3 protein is CASSPSGLNTGELFF. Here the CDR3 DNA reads TGTGCCAGCAGCCCTAGCGGCTTAAACACCGGGGAGCTGTTTTTT. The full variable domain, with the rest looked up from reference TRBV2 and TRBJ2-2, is EPEVTQTPSHQVTQMGQEVILRCVPISNHLYFYWYRQILGQKVEFLVSFYNNEISEKSEIFDDQFSVERPDGSNFTLKIRSTKLEDSAMYFCASSPSGLNTGELFFGEGSRLTVL.

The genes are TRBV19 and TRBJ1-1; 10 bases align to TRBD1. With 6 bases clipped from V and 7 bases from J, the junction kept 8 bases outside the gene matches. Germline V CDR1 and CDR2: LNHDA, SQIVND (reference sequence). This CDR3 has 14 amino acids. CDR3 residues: CASSRQGTGDEAFF. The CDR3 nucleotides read TGTGCCAGTAGCCGCCAGGGGACAGGGGATGAAGCTTTCTTT.

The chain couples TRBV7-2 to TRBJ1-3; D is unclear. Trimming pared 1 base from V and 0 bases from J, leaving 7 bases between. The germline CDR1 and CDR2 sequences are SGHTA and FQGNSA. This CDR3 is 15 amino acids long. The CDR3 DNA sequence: TGTGCCAGCAGCTTAGATATAACCTCTGGAAACACCATATATTTT. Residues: CASSLDITSGNTIYF.

The CDR3 reads CASSLQGAITGELFF. CDR3 sequence (DNA): TGTGCCAGCAGCCTACAGGGCGCCATCACCGGGGAGCTGTTTTTT. J is TRBJ2-2 and V is TRBV5-4; D might be TRBD1 (6 bases). The CDR3 spans 15 residues. V gave up 4 bases and J gave up 4 bases, with 14 bases separating them. Germline loops: CDR1 SGHNT, CDR2 YYREEE (reference sequence).

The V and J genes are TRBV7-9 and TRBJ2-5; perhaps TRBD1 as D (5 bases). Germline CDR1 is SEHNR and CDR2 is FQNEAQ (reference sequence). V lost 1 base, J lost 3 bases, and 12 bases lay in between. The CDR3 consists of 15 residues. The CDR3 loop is CASSLGGAEKETQYF. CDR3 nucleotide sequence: TGTGCCAGCAGCTTAGGGGGCGCGGAGAAAGAGACCCAGTACTTC.

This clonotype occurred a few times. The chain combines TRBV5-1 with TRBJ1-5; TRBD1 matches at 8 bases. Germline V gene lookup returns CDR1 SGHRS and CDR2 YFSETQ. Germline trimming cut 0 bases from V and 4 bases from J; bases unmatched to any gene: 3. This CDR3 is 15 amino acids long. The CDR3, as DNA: TGCGCCAGCAGCTTGGACGGACAGGGTAATCAGCCCCAGCATTTT. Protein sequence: CASSLDGQGNQPQHF.

The CDR3 nucleotides read TGTGCCAGCAGCCCGGAAAGAGGGACAGGCAACACTGAAGCTTTCTTT. It yields the protein CASSPERGTGNTEAFF. The rearrangement joins TRBV7-9 to TRBJ1-1; the match to TRBD1 covers 8 bases. The CDR3 spans 16 residues. After removal of 5 bases from V and 2 bases from J, the junction contained 10 bases not matched to a gene. Germline V gives CDR1 SEHNR, CDR2 FQNEAQ (reference sequence).

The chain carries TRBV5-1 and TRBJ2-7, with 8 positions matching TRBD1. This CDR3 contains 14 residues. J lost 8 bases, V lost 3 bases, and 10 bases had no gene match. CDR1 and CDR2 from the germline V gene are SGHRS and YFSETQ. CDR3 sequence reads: CASSSTYAGGKQYF. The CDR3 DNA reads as TGCGCCAGCAGCTCTACCTATGCAGGGGGCAAGCAGTACTTC.

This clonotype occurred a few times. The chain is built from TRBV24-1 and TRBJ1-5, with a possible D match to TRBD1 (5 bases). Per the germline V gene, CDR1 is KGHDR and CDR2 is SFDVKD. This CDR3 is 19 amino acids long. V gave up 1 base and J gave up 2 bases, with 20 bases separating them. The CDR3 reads CATSDLLPPPPRGNQPQHF. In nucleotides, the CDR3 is TGTGCCACCAGTGATTTACTACCCCCCCCACCCAGGGGCAATCAGCCCCAGCATTTT.

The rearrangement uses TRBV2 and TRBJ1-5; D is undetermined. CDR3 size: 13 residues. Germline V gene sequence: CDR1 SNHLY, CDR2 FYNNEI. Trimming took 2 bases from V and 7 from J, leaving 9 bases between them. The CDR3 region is CASSESRLQPQHF. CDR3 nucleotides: TGTGCCAGCAGTGAATCCCGCCTCCAGCCCCAGCATTTT.

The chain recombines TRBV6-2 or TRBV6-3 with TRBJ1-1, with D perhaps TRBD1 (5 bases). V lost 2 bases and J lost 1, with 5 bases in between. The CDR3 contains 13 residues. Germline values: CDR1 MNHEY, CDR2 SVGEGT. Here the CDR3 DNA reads TGTGCCAGCAGTTACGGGGGGAACACTGAAGCTTTCTTT. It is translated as CASSYGGNTEAFF.

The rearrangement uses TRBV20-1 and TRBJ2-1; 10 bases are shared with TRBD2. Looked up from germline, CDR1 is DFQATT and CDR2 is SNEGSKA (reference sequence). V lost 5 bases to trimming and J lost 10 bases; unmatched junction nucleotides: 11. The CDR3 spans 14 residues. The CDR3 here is CSAPPAGGLREQFF. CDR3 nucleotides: TGCAGTGCTCCCCCAGCGGGGGGGCTTAGGGAGCAGTTCTTC.

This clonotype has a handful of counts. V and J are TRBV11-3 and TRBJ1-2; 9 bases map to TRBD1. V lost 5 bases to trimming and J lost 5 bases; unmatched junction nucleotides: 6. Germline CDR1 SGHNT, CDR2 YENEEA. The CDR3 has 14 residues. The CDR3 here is CASSAQTGGYGYTF. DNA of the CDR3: TGTGCCAGCAGCGCCCAGACAGGGGGTTATGGCTACACCTTC.

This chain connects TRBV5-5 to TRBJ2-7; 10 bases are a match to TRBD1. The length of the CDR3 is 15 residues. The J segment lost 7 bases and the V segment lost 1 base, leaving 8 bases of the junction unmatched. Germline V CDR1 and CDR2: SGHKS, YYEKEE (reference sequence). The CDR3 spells CASSLFGQGGKEQYF. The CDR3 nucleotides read TGTGCCAGCAGCTTGTTCGGACAGGGGGGTAAAGAGCAGTACTTC.

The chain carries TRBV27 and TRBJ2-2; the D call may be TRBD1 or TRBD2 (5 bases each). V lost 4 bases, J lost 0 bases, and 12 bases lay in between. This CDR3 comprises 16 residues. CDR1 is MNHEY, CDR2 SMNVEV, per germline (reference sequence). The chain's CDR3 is CASSSLGRANTGELFF. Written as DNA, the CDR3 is TGTGCCAGCAGTTCGCTGGGACGGGCGAACACCGGGGAGCTGTTTTTT.

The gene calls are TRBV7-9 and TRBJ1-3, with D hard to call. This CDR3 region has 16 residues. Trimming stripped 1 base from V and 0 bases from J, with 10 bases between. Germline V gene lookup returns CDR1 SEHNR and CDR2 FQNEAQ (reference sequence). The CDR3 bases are TGTGCCAGCAGCTTAGGTGTTGGATCCTCTGGAAACACCATATATTTT. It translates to CASSLGVGSSGNTIYF.

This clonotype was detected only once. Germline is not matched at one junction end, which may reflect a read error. Here the CDR3 DNA reads TGTGCTAGCAGCCCAACAGGGGGGACAATGGCTTTCTTT. It is translated as CASSPTGGTMAFF. The V gene is TRBV11-2, the J gene TRBJ1-1, with 8 nucleotides matching TRBD1. The CDR3 sequence is 13 residues long. CDR1 and CDR2 (germline): SGHAT, FQNNGV.

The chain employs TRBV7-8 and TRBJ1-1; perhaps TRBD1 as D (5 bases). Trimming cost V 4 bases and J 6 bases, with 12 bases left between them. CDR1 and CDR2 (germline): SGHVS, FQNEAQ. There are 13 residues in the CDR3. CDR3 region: CASSSGMIAEAFF. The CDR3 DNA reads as TGTGCCAGCAGCTCAGGGATGATAGCTGAAGCTTTCTTT.

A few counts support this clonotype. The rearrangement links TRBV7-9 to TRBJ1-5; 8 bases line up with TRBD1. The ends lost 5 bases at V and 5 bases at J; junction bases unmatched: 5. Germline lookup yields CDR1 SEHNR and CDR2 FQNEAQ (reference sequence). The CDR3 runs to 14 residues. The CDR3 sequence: CASSTQGADQPQHF. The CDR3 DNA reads TGTGCCAGCAGCACGCAGGGGGCTGATCAGCCCCAGCATTTT. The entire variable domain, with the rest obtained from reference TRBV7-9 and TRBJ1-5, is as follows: DTGVSQNPRHKITKRGQNVTFRCDPISEHNRLYWYRQTLGQGPEFLTYFQNEAQLEKSRLLSDRFSAERPKGSFSTLEIQRTEQGDSAMYLCASSTQGADQPQHFGDGTRLSIL.